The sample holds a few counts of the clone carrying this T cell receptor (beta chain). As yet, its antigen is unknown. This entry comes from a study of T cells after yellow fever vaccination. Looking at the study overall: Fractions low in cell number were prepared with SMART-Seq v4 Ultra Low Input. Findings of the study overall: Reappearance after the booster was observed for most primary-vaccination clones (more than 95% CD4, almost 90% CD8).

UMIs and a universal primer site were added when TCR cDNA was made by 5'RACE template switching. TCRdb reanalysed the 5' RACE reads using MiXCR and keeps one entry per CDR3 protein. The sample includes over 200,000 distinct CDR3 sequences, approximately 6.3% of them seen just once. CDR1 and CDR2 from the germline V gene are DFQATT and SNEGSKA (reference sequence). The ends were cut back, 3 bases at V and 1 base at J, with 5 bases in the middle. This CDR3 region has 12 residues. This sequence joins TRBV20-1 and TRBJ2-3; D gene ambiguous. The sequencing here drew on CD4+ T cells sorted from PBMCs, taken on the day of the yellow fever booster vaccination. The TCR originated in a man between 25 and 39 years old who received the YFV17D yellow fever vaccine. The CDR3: CSARRRTDTQYF. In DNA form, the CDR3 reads TGCAGTGCTAGGAGGCGCACAGATACGCAGTATTTT.